The 20 T cell receptor beta chains listed next were all sequenced from one sample in a study of post-analysis software for immune sequencing data. Antigens of these TCRs are unknown. Notes on the study in general: In patients, TRBV5-6, TRBV5-1 and TRBV20-1 belonged to roughly five TRBV segments found more frequently than in controls.

Carried by the TCR beta cDNA libraries were unique molecular identifiers. TCRdb processed the PCR reads anew with MiXCR; each CDR3 protein has one entry. Here the sample spans over 150,000 distinct CDR3 sequences, approximately 30% being singletons. Specimen: blood. All receptors come from a girl between 5 and 17 years old with multiple sclerosis.

In this sample, this clonotype turned up many times. The chain couples TRBV5-1 to TRBJ1-2; no clear D. In germline, CDR1 is SGHRS, CDR2 YFSETQ. CDR3 length: 16 residues. Trimming pared 1 base from V and 0 bases from J, leaving 13 bases between. CDR3: CASSLYRGETNYGYTF. The CDR3 DNA is TGCGCCAGCAGCTTGTATCGGGGAGAAACTAACTATGGCTACACCTTC.

The chain has TRBV28 and TRBJ2-7; no reliable D call. The CDR3 is 15 amino acids. Germline V gene sequence: CDR1 MDHEN, CDR2 SYDVKM. Between the trimmed V and J ends, which lost 5 bases and 12 bases, there was a span of 26 bases. The CDR3 coding sequence is TGTGCCAGCAGTGACCACCTAGTGGCCCTAACCCCGGGGTACTTC. Translated, it gives CASSDHLVALTPGYF.

Ten or more counts support this clonotype. The V gene is TRBV29-1, the J gene TRBJ1-2; D possibly corresponds to TRBD1 (6 bases). Germline assignment: CDR1 SQVTM and CDR2 ANQGSEA. This CDR3 has 11 residues. V lost 7 bases and J 6 bases, leaving 12 bases between the germline ends. In nucleotides, the CDR3 is TGCAGCGGGTCAGGGGCGGATGGCTACACCTTC. Amino acid sequence: CSGSGADGYTF.

At least ten counts were recorded for this clonotype. This chain connects TRBV3-1 to TRBJ2-5; no firm D call. Looked up from germline, CDR1 is LGHDT and CDR2 is YNNKEL (reference sequence). With 0 bases removed from V and 0 bases from J, the gap between germline ends came to 5 bases. The CDR3 totals 14 residues. The CDR3 reads CASSQESYQETQYF. The CDR3 DNA is TGTGCCAGCAGCCAAGAAAGTTACCAAGAGACCCAGTACTTC.

The table lists this clonotype with many counts. This chain joins TRBV20-1 and TRBJ2-3; TRBD2 is a possible D gene (5 bases). This CDR3 has 14 amino acids. The ends were cut back, 3 bases at V and 0 bases at J, with 10 bases in the middle. CDR1 and CDR2 (germline): DFQATT, SNEGSKA (reference sequence). The CDR3 nucleotides read TGCAGTGCTAGGAGCGGAGCTAGCACAGATACGCAGTATTTT. It specifies CSARSGASTDTQYF.

This clonotype was observed many times. J is TRBJ2-1 and V is TRBV7-9; D could derive from TRBD1 or TRBD2 (6 bases each). Trimming removed 1 base from V and 15 bases from J, with 13 bases in between. This CDR3 has 12 residues. In germline, CDR1 is SEHNR, CDR2 FQNEAQ (reference sequence). CDR3: CASSLGAEGVFF. DNA for the CDR3: TGTGCCAGCAGCTTAGGAGCGGAGGGGGTGTTCTTC.

This clonotype has only one observation. The chain combines TRBV12-3 or TRBV12-4 with TRBJ2-1, with D hard to call. The CDR3 runs to 15 residues. V was trimmed by 1 base and J by 3 bases, leaving 10 bases between them. The CDR3 protein is CASSLDSRLYNEQFF. CDR3 bases: TGTGCCAGCAGTTTAGACAGCCGGCTCTACAATGAGCAGTTCTTC.

Comment on this clonotype: At one end, the junction sequence differs from germline, possibly due to a read error. The rearrangement joins TRBV19 to TRBJ2-5; no firm D call. From germline, CDR1 is LNHDA and CDR2 SQIVND (reference sequence). This CDR3 has 13 amino acids. The DNA of the CDR3 is TGTGCCAGTAGTATCAACAGCCAAGAGACCCGGTACTTC. It specifies CASSINSQETRYF.

This clonotype occurred many times. The chain combines TRBV12-3 or TRBV12-4 with TRBJ1-2; 11 bases match TRBD1. The V segment lost 5 bases and the J segment 4 bases; nucleotides outside the gene matches: 3. The CDR3 spans 14 residues. In nucleotides, the CDR3 is TGTGCCAGCAGTGTGGGACAGGGGGGCTATGGCTACACCTTC. It specifies CASSVGQGGYGYTF.

This clonotype was seen only once. The chain joins TRBV7-2 to TRBJ1-2; TRBD1 aligns across 7 bases. The trim removed 1 base at V and 4 bases at J, leaving 9 bases unmatched. Per germline, CDR1 SGHTA and CDR2 FQGNSA. The CDR3 length is 16 residues. Here the CDR3 DNA reads TGTGCCAGCAGCTTAGGGGCAGGGGGATCTACCTATGGCTACACCTTC. This sequence encodes CASSLGAGGSTYGYTF.

This chain joins TRBV12-3 or TRBV12-4 and TRBJ1-1; no clear D gene. The V end was cut by 6 bases, the J end by 4 bases, with 12 bases between. The CDR3 runs to 13 residues. The CDR3 DNA reads TGTGCCAGCAGGTCAAAGGCGGTCACTGAAGCTTTCTTT. This codes for CASRSKAVTEAFF.

This clonotype was seen a handful of times. The gene calls are TRBV2 and TRBJ1-1; weak D call: TRBD1 (6 bases). The CDR3 consists of 13 residues. Germline loops: CDR1 SNHLY, CDR2 FYNNEI. Trimming took 10 bases from V and 3 from J, leaving 15 bases between them. The CDR3 region is CATNRDQHTEAFF. The CDR3 DNA reads as TGTGCCACCAACAGGGACCAGCACACTGAAGCTTTCTTT.

Remarks on this clonotype: Compared with germline, one end of the junction differs, possibly owing to a read error. The chain joins TRBV3-1 to TRBJ2-4; D unresolved. Germline V lookup: CDR1 LGHDT, CDR2 YNNKEL (reference sequence). The CDR3 totals 11 residues. The CDR3 sequence is CASSRKNIQDF. The CDR3 DNA is TGTGCCAGCAGCCGCAAAAACATTCAGGACTTC.

The sample holds a few counts of this clonotype. The chain couples TRBV4-1 to TRBJ1-2; D is possibly TRBD1 (5 bases). Trimming took 4 bases from V and 4 from J, leaving 16 bases between them. Germline CDR1 MGHRA, CDR2 YSYEKL. The CDR3 is 15 residues long. The CDR3 DNA is TGCGCCAGCAGCCGCGCCGGGACGGCCTCCTATGGCTACACCTTC. It specifies CASSRAGTASYGYTF.

V usage is TRBV20-1 and J usage is TRBJ2-3, with 9 bases identical to TRBD2. CDR3 length: 15 residues. V trimming: 4 bases; J trimming: 1 base; junction bases outside the gene matches: 6. Germline lookup yields CDR1 DFQATT and CDR2 SNEGSKA (reference sequence). The CDR3: CSANPSGARTDTQYF. In DNA, the CDR3 is TGCAGTGCTAATCCTAGCGGGGCCCGCACAGATACGCAGTATTTT.

Remarks on this clonotype: A much larger clone is a single base away; this may be a read error. The CDR3 DNA is TGTGCCAGCAGCGCCCATAGCGGATACCTTGAGCAGTACTTC. Translating it yields CASSAHSGYLEQYF. The chain is built from TRBV14 and TRBJ2-7, with a tentative D call TRBD2 (6 bases). The CDR3 loop spans 14 amino acids. V lost 5 bases and J lost 7, with 18 bases in between. Germline V lookup: CDR1 SGHDN, CDR2 FVKESK.

CDR3 residues: CSAVDREAEAFF. For the CDR3, the DNA is TGCAGTGCTGTGGACAGGGAGGCTGAAGCTTTCTTT. The V gene is TRBV20-1, the J gene TRBJ1-1; 8 bases fit TRBD1. Trimming removed 5 bases from V and 6 bases from J; junction bases left unmatched: 5. CDR1 DFQATT and CDR2 SNEGSKA come from the germline V gene (reference sequence). This CDR3 comprises 12 residues.

The chain joins TRBV9 to TRBJ1-2; D is undetermined. This CDR3 is built from 15 residues. Between the trimmed V and J ends, which lost 2 bases and 0 bases, there was a span of 11 bases. CDR1 SGDLS and CDR2 YYNGEE come from the germline V gene. Written as DNA, the CDR3 is TGTGCCAGCAGCGTCCTCACGGGCTCTAACTATGGCTACACCTTC. This encodes CASSVLTGSNYGYTF.

The chain couples TRBV6-5 to TRBJ2-5; D is possibly TRBD1 or TRBD2 (5 bases each). The J call may be incorrect, as the DNA end agrees better with TRBJ2-7. CDR3 length: 16 residues. CDR1 is MNHEY and CDR2 is SVGAGI in the germline V gene. The CDR3 DNA reads TGTGCCAGCAGACCGTTGCGTGGGACGGCAACCTACGAGCAGTACTTC. This codes for CASRPLRGTATYEQYF.

The chain combines TRBV3-1 with TRBJ2-1; 10 bases are shared with TRBD2. CDR3 size: 16 residues. V gave up 2 bases and J gave up 13 bases; unmatched junction bases: 14. The germline V gene has CDR1 LGHDT and CDR2 YNNKEL (reference sequence). CDR3: CASSQRSSGRRETQFF. CDR3 bases: TGTGCCAGCAGCCAACGGTCTAGCGGGAGAAGGGAGACCCAGTTCTTC.